This T cell receptor beta chain was sequenced in a study of T cell responses to AZD1222 COVID-19 vaccine. General study findings and limits: Baseline antibody screening turned up just six or seven seropositive AZD1222 recipients. Donors, mostly white British, included more females; clonal diversity was possibly underestimated. Repertoire collection took place solely once the T cell response had peaked. Close to half of all spike-specific TCRs reportedly target regions of the variants that are unmutated.

In the case of this clone: Its cognate antigen is unknown.

Assay used: immunoSEQ multiplex PCR; TCRdb lists only in-frame clones, some missing. The table has 100,000 to 120,000 clones, around 90% seen once. The clonotype comes from an adult in good health. The input for sequencing was peripheral blood, taken on day 0 of AZD1222 vaccination.

For the CDR3, the DNA is TGCGCCAGCAGCTCAGGACCCGGCAATCAGCCCCAGCATTTT. It is translated as CASSSGPGNQPQHF. The chain joins TRBV5-1 to TRBJ1-5, with D uncertain. Trimming took 3 bases from V and 2 from J, leaving 9 bases between them. Germline CDR1 SGHRS, CDR2 YFSETQ. CDR3 length equals 14 residues.